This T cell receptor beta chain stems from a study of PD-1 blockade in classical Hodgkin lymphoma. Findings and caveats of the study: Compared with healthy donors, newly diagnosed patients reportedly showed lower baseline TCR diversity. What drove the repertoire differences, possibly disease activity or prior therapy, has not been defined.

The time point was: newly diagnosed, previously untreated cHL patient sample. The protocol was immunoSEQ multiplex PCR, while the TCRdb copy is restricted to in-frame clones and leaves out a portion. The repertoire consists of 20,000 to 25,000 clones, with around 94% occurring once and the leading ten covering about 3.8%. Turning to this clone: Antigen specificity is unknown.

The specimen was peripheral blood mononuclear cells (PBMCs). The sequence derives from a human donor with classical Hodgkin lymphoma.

As DNA, the CDR3 is TGTGCCAGCACCAATGGGATTCGGCTACAGGCAAACACCATATATTTT. This encodes CASTNGIRLQANTIYF. The genes are TRBV28 and TRBJ1-3, with D possibly being TRBD1 (5 bases). This CDR3 region has 16 residues. The ends were cut back, 7 bases at V and 6 bases at J, with 22 bases in the middle. Looked up from germline, CDR1 is MDHEN and CDR2 is SYDVKM.